The 12 T cell receptor beta chains presented below share a single source sample, sequenced in a study of CD8 T cells in Susac syndrome. RNA in amounts of about 0.5 to 1 ug was reverse transcribed with random hexamers. A single record per CDR3 protein comes from TCRdb applying MiXCR to the immunoSEQ multiplex PCR reads. The repertoire consists of around 80,000 distinct CDR3 sequences, with 85% to 95% occurring once and the leading ten covering approximately 0.5%. Sequencing was carried out using CD8+ T cells from PBMCs. The receptors were sampled from a human donor with Susac syndrome.

This clonotype was recorded only once. The CDR3 reads CASSPYTGTRIVYGYTF. For the CDR3, the DNA is TGTGCCAGTAGTCCATATACCGGGACACGGATCGTCTATGGCTACACCTTC. This chain links TRBV19 with TRBJ1-2; TRBD1 is a possible D gene (6 bases). This CDR3 is built from 17 residues. Trimming cost V 5 bases and J 4 bases, with 23 bases left between them. Germline V gene data show CDR1 as LNHDA and CDR2 as SQIVND (reference sequence).

V and J are TRBV27 and TRBJ1-2, with a possible D match to TRBD1 (6 bases). This CDR3 has 14 residues. The germline CDR1 and CDR2 sequences are MNHEY and SMNVEV (reference sequence). The ends were cut back, 3 bases at V and 4 bases at J, with 12 bases in the middle. The CDR3 here is CASSFSGQIYGYTF. For the CDR3, the DNA is TGTGCCAGCAGTTTCAGTGGACAGATCTATGGCTACACCTTC.

The chain couples TRBV12-3 or TRBV12-4 to TRBJ2-1, with TRBD2 matching 8 bases. V lost 10 bases and J lost 3; bases outside the gene matches: 11. This CDR3 region has 15 residues. The CDR3 protein is CATQPELAVYNEQFF. For the CDR3, the DNA is TGTGCCACCCAGCCGGAACTAGCGGTCTACAATGAGCAGTTCTTC.

The chain has TRBV6-6 and TRBJ1-2; 10 bases line up with TRBD1. Germline trimming cut 5 bases from V and 8 bases from J; bases unmatched to any gene: 5. The germline gives CDR1 MNHNY, CDR2 SVGAGI (reference sequence). The CDR3 consists of 13 residues. The CDR3 loop is CASSGTGEEGYTF. CDR3 coding DNA: TGTGCCAGCAGTGGGACAGGGGAAGAGGGCTACACCTTC.

This clonotype was observed once. The chain links TRBV4-3 to TRBJ2-1; the D is unclear. The germline V gene has CDR1 LGHNA and CDR2 YSLEER. The V and J ends lost 3 bases and 8 bases respectively, with 14 bases between them. The CDR3 runs to 14 residues. CDR3 nucleotide sequence: TGCGCCAGCAGCCAGAACACTTTTAGGCATGAGCAGTTCTTC. Translated, it gives CASSQNTFRHEQFF.

This rearrangement joins TRBV4-2 to TRBJ2-2; TRBD1 matches 7 bases. Losses at the gene ends were 4 bases for V and 0 bases for J; bases not matched to a gene: 5. The CDR3 runs to 16 residues. Looked up from germline, CDR1 is LGHNA and CDR2 is YNFKEQ. This CDR3 reads CASSLRTGANTGELFF. DNA for the CDR3: TGTGCCAGCAGCCTCCGGACAGGCGCGAACACCGGGGAGCTGTTTTTT.

The V and J genes are TRBV5-6 and TRBJ2-7; 8 nucleotides agree with TRBD1. Germline V CDR1 and CDR2: SGHDT, YYEEEE. This CDR3 is 15 amino acids long. V lost 0 bases to trimming and J lost 3 bases; unmatched junction nucleotides: 5. CDR3: CASSLGGQGIYEQYF. The DNA of the CDR3 is TGTGCCAGCAGCTTGGGAGGACAGGGCATCTACGAGCAGTACTTC.

V gene TRBV4-1 combines with J gene TRBJ2-7; D not certain. The CDR3 loop spans 15 amino acids. In germline, CDR1 is MGHRA, CDR2 YSYEKL. The V gene lost 5 bases and the J gene lost 2 bases, with 16 bases spanning the gap. CDR3 loop: CASSARLGEAYEQYF. In DNA, the CDR3 is TGCGCCAGCAGCGCCCGCCTAGGAGAAGCCTACGAGCAGTACTTC.

The table lists this clonotype with a few counts. The chain couples TRBV27 to TRBJ2-7; possible D gene TRBD1, 8 bases. The CDR3 has 14 residues. The germline V gene has CDR1 MNHEY and CDR2 SMNVEV (reference sequence). Trimming shortened V by 5 bases and J by 2 bases, and 13 bases separated the two germline ends. The CDR3 region has the DNA TGTGCCAGCAGTGGACAGGGAGGGACCTACGAGCAGTACTTC. Its protein is CASSGQGGTYEQYF.

The chain carries TRBV30 and TRBJ2-2; possible D gene TRBD2, 5 bases. Trimming took 8 bases from V and 1 from J, leaving 17 bases between them. Germline V lookup: CDR1 GTSNPN, CDR2 SVGIG (reference sequence). The CDR3 spans 15 residues. CDR3 protein: CAGFGTSENTGELFF. CDR3 DNA: TGTGCCGGGTTCGGCACTAGTGAGAACACCGGGGAGCTGTTTTTT.

This clonotype was recorded once. The chain is built from TRBV6-1 and TRBJ1-1; D gene unclear. CDR1 MNHNS and CDR2 SASEGT come from the germline V gene. This CDR3 comprises 14 residues. The V end was cut by 1 base, the J end by 1 base, with 7 bases between. CDR3 region: CASSEGPRNTEAFF. The CDR3, as DNA: TGTGCCAGCAGTGAAGGCCCCAGGAACACTGAAGCTTTCTTT.

The chain joins TRBV29-1 to TRBJ1-4; 9 nucleotides match TRBD1. This CDR3 has 15 amino acids. CDR1 is SQVTM, CDR2 ANQGSEA, per germline. Germline trimming cut 4 bases from V and 1 base from J; bases unmatched to any gene: 4. CDR3 region: CSVAGQGITNEKLFF. In nucleotides, the CDR3 is TGCAGCGTTGCGGGACAGGGTATAACTAATGAAAAACTGTTTTTT.